A selection of T cell receptor beta chains follows, all from one sample in a study of T cells in Graves' hyperthyroidism and ophthalmopathy. TCRdb reanalysed the multiplex PCR reads using MiXCR and keeps one entry per CDR3 protein. Of 600,000 to 650,000 distinct CDR3 sequences listed, about a sixth are singletons. Sequenced input: blood. The receptor source for this set is a woman in her 30s with Graves' hyperthyroidism. Both conserved end residues are part of each CDR3. The order of the fields is clone size, V gene, D gene, J gene, CDR3 protein, CDR3 DNA. The D gene is left open where the match is weak. Not every row has a clone size; where given, it reads once, few, many or a size class.

many	TRBV28	NA	TRBJ1-1	CASTSGRTNTEAFF	TGTGCCAGCACCTCGGGACGGACGAACACTGAAGCTTTCTTT
many	TRBV20-1	NA	TRBJ2-7	CSATPGTNSYEQYF	TGCAGTGCTACCCCCGGGACAAACTCCTACGAGCAGTACTTC
NA	TRBV14	TRBD1	TRBJ1-2	CASSHEDGTAVDGYTF	TGTGCCAGCAGCCATGAAGACGGGACAGCGGTTGATGGCTACACCTTC
few	TRBV18	NA	TRBJ2-3	CASSPLQEGPRGTDTQYF	TGTGCCAGCTCACCATTGCAGGAGGGGCCTCGGGGGACAGATACGCAGTATTTT
NA	TRBV6-2/TRBV6-3	TRBD2	TRBJ2-4	CASSYSAGAKGNIQYF	TGTGCCAGCAGTTACTCCGCGGGAGCGAAGGGGAACATTCAGTACTTC
NA	TRBV11-2	NA	TRBJ1-2	CASSLDGLYGYTF	TGTGCCAGCAGCTTGGACGGTCTCTATGGCTACACCTTC
many	TRBV12-3/TRBV12-4	TRBD2	TRBJ2-1	CASSPTLGTSGTLIEQFF	TGTGCCAGCAGTCCGACACTCGGGACTAGCGGGACCTTGATTGAGCAGTTCTTC
few	TRBV3-1	TRBD1	TRBJ2-2	CASSQGDRGTGELFF	TGTGCCAGCAGCCAAGGGGACAGGGGCACCGGGGAGCTGTTTTTT
NA	TRBV2	TRBD2	TRBJ2-7	CASSELGLAVYGQYF	TGTGCCAGCAGTGAACTGGGACTAGCGGTCTACGGGCAGTACTTC
few	TRBV19	NA	TRBJ2-1	CASSEAGNSYNEQFF	TGTGCCAGTAGTGAGGCAGGGAACTCCTACAATGAGCAGTTCTTC
many	TRBV20-1	NA	TRBJ2-7	CSARDADFAYEQYF	TGCAGTGCTAGAGATGCGGACTTCGCCTACGAGCAGTACTTC
many	TRBV2	NA	TRBJ2-5	CASLWPAWGETQYF	TGTGCCAGCCTCTGGCCAGCGTGGGGTGAGACCCAGTACTTC